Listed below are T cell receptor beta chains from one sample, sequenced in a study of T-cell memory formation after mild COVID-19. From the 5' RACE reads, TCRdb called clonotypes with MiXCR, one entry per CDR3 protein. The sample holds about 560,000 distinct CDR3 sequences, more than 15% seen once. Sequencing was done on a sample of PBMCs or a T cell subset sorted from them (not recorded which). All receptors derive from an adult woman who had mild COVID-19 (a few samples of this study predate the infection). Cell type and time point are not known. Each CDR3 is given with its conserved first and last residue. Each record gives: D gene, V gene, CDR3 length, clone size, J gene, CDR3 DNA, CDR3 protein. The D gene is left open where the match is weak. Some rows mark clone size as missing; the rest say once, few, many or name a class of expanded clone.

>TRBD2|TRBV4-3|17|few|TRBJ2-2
TGCGCCAGCAGCCCCCATTACTTTAGCGGGGGAGGAGGGGAGCTGTTTTTT
CASSPHYFSGGGGELFF
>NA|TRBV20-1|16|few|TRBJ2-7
TGCAGTGCTAGAGATACACAGGACGCAAGCTCCTACGAGCAGTACTTC
CSARDTQDASSYEQYF
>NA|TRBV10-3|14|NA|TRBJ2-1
TGTGCCATCTCGAGGGGGGGACCTTACAATGAGCAGTTCTTC
CAISRGGPYNEQFF
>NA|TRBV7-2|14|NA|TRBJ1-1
TGTGCCAGCAGCTTAGGGGGTAGACCTCCTGAAGCTTTCTTT
CASSLGGRPPEAFF
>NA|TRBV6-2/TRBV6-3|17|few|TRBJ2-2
TGTGCCAGCAGTTACGACCCCAAAGGGGCCTACACCGGGGAGCTGTTTTTT
CASSYDPKGAYTGELFF
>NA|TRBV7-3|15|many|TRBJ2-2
TGTGCCAGCAGCTTAATGGGACCCCCGTACGGGGAGCTGTTTTTT
CASSLMGPPYGELFF
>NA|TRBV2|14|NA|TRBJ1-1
TGTGCCAGCAGTGAACTGGGATTGAACACTGAAGCTTTCTTT
CASSELGLNTEAFF
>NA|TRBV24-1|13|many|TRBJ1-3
TGTGCCACCAGTGGTCACACCGGAAACACCATATATTTT
CATSGHTGNTIYF
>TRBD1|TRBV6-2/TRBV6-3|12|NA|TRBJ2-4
TGTGCCAGCGGACAGGGTGAAAACATTCAGTACTTC
CASGQGENIQYF
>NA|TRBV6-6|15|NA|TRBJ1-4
TGTGCCAGCAGTCTATGGGGGCCGGTAAAGGAAAAACTGTTTTTT
CASSLWGPVKEKLFF
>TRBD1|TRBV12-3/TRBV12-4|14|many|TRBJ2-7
TGTGCCAGCAGTGGGGACAGGGAACGTTACGAGCAGTACTTC
CASSGDRERYEQYF
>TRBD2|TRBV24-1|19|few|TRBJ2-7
TGTGCCACCAGTGACCAGACAGGGACTCTACTAGCGGGAGACTACGAGCAGTACTTC
CATSDQTGTLLAGDYEQYF
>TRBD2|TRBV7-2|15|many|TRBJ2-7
TGTGCCAGCAGCTTAGGATTGGGCGGGAGCTACGAGCAGTACTTC
CASSLGLGGSYEQYF
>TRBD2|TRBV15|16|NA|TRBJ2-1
TGTGCCACCAGCAGAGTTAGCGGGGGGGCAAGGAATGAGCAGTTCTTC
CATSRVSGGARNEQFF
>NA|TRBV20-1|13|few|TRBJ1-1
TGCAGTGCTAGTGGCAGGGGGAACACTGAAGCTTTCTTT
CSASGRGNTEAFF
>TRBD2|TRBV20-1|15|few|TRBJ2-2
TGCAGTGCTAGAGATCCAGCGGGAGGGTCCGGGGAGCTGTTTTTT
CSARDPAGGSGELFF
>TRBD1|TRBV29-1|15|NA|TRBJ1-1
TGCAGCGTTGTAGACAGGGGAGGGAGGAACACTGAAGCTTTCTTT
CSVVDRGGRNTEAFF
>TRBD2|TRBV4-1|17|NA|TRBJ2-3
TGCGCCAGCAGCCAAGGCCGGGCTAGCGGGAGCACAGATACGCAGTATTTT
CASSQGRASGSTDTQYF
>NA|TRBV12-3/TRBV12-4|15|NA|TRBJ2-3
TGTGCCAGCAGCCTCTATGGACAGAGAACGGATACGCAGTATTTT
CASSLYGQRTDTQYF
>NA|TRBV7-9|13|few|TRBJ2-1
TGTGCCAGCAGCTCGCCAGGTTTCCATGAGCAGTTCTTC
CASSSPGFHEQFF
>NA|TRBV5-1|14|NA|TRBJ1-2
TGCGCCAGCAGCCTGGGGACTGTGGACTATGGCTACACCTTC
CASSLGTVDYGYTF
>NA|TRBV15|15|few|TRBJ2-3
TGTGCCACCAGCAGAGCTTCGGGCGCCGCAGATACGCAGTATTTT
CATSRASGAADTQYF
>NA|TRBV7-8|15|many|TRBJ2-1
TGTGCCAGCAGGACCTCCGAAAGCTCCTACAATGAGCAGTTCTTC
CASRTSESSYNEQFF
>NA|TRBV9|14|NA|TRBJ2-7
TGTGCCAGCAGACTCACCCCCGACAGCTACGAGCAGTACTTC
CASRLTPDSYEQYF
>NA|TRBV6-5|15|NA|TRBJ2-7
TGTGCCAGCAAATACTCGGGGCAGCAGTCCTACGAGCAGTACTTC
CASKYSGQQSYEQYF
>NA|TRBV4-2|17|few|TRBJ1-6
TGTGCCAGCAGCCAAGGTTTCGCTGAGGCTGCAAATTCACCCCTCCACTTT
CASSQGFAEAANSPLHF
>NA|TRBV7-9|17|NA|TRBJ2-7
TGTGCCAGCAGCTTACCCCCCGGGGGGCAACCCTCCTACGAGCAGTACTTC
CASSLPPGGQPSYEQYF
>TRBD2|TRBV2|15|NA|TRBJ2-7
TGTGCCAGCAGTGAAAGCGGGGGCTACTCCTACGAGCAGTACTTC
CASSESGGYSYEQYF
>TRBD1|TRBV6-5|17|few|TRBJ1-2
TGTGCCAGCAGTTACTCCCCGAGGGGACAGCGACCTTATGGCTACACCTTC
CASSYSPRGQRPYGYTF
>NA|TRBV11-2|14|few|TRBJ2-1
TGTGCCGGAGGCCGGGTCTCCCCCCCCAATGAGCAGTTCTTC
CAGGRVSPPNEQFF
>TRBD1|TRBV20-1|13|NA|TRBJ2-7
TGCAGTGCAGCTGACAGGGTCCCCTACGAGCAGTACTTC
CSAADRVPYEQYF
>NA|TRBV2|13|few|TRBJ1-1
TGTGCCAGCAGTTTGTATAAGGCGGATGAAGCTTTCTTT
CASSLYKADEAFF
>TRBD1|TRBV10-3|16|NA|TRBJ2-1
TGTGCCATCAGTGAGTCGACAGGGGAGGTCTACAATGAGCAGTTCTTC
CAISESTGEVYNEQFF
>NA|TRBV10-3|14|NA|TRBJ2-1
TGTGCCATCAGTGATCCCGGATCCCCACATGAGCAGTTCTTC
CAISDPGSPHEQFF
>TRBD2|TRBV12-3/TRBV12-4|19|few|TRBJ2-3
TGTGCCAGCAGTCCCCGGCTGCTAGCGGGAGGGGGTACGCGGGATACGCAGTATTTT
CASSPRLLAGGGTRDTQYF
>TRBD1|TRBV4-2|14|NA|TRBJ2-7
TGTGCCAGCAGTCATGAGTCAGGGGGAAGCGAGCAGTACTTC
CASSHESGGSEQYF